The text below deals with one T cell receptor beta chain. What it binds is not known. This specimen belongs to a study of graft-versus-host responses after intestinal transplantation. Across the study: Each recipient received anti-thymocyte globulin induction, then tacrolimus and steroids for approximately 3 years.

V dropped 3 bases and J dropped 2; count of bases not matched to a gene: 11. The V gene's germline CDR1 is LGHNA and CDR2 YNFKEQ. The length of the CDR3 is 17 residues. Repertoires were generated with immunoSEQ multiplex PCR, while TCRdb's copy carries only in-frame clones and drops some. The sample yields 95,000 to 110,000 clones, approximately 93% seen once. The sequencing used unstimulated CD8+ T cells sorted from spleen or lymph node cells, collected before intestinal transplant. The V call is TRBV4-2, the J call TRBJ2-3, with 7 bases lining up with TRBD2. This TCR derives from a human donor who received an intestinal transplant. CDR3: CASSQGTRGVDTDTQYF. In DNA, the CDR3 is TGTGCCAGCAGCCAGGGTACCCGGGGGGTCGACACAGATACGCAGTATTTT.